This TCR beta chain was captured in a study of blood T cells in healthy people across ages. Whole-study findings and limits: Researchers deemed the diversity estimates from one million T cells underestimates.

Roughly 10 milliliters of peripheral blood were drawn from each donor. This clonotype has a handful of counts. Antigen unknown. Germline CDR1 and CDR2: DFQATT and SNEGSKA (reference sequence). J gave up 0 bases and V 2 bases, and 4 bases lay outside the gene matches. The CDR3 runs to 15 residues. PCR was performed a second time for about 7 to 12 cycles using a sample-barcoded 5' primer and a J-beta primer mix. Using its own MiXCR run on the 5' RACE reads, TCRdb lists one record per CDR3 protein. The sample has hundreds of thousands of distinct CDR3 sequences, roughly 58% seen once. The rearrangement joins TRBV20-1 to TRBJ2-1; 7 nucleotides agree with TRBD1. The specimen sequenced was blood. This TCR was recovered from a man aged 60 to 75 in good health. CDR3 sequence (DNA): TGCAGTGCTAGACAACAGGGGAGCTCCTACAATGAGCAGTTCTTC. Protein: CSARQQGSSYNEQFF.